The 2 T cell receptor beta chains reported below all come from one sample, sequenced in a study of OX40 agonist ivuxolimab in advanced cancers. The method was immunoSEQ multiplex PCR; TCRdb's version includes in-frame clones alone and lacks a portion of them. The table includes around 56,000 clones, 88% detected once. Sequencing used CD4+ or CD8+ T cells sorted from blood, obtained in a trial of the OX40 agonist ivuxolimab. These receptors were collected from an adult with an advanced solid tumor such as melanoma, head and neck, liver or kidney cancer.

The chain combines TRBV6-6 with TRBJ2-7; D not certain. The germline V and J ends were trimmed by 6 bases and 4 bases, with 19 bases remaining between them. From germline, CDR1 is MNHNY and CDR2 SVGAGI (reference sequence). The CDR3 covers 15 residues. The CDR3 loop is CASSSISNSLYEQYF. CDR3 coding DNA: TGTGCCAGCAGCTCAATCTCCAATTCACTTTACGAGCAGTACTTC.

CDR3 sequence: CASTGTAGVNEKLFF. CDR3 DNA sequence: TGTGCCAGCACTGGGACGGCAGGGGTAAATGAAAAACTGTTTTTT. V gene TRBV11-2 combines with J gene TRBJ1-4; possibly TRBD1 for D (6 bases). The CDR3 sequence is 15 residues long. Trimming shortened V by 7 bases and J by 5 bases, and 17 bases separated the two germline ends. CDR1 is SGHAT and CDR2 is FQNNGV in the germline V gene. The complete variable domain, with remaining parts taken from reference TRBV11-2 and TRBJ1-4, reads EAGVAQSPRYKIIEKRQSVAFWCNPISGHATLYWYQQILGQGPKLLIQFQNNGVVDDSQLPKDRFSAERLKGVDSTLKIQPAKLEDSAVYLCASTGTAGVNEKLFFGSGTQLSVL.